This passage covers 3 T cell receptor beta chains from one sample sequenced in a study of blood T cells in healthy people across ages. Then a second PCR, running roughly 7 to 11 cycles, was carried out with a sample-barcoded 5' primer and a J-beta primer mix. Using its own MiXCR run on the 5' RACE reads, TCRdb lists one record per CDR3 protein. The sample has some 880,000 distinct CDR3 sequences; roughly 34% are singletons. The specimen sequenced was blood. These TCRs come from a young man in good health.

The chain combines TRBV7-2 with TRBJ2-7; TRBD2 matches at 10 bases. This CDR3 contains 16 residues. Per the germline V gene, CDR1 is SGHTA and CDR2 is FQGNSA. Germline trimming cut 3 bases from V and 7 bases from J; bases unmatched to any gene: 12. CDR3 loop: CASSFGERGGRNEQYF. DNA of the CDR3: TGTGCCAGCAGCTTTGGGGAGCGGGGGGGCCGGAATGAGCAGTACTTC.

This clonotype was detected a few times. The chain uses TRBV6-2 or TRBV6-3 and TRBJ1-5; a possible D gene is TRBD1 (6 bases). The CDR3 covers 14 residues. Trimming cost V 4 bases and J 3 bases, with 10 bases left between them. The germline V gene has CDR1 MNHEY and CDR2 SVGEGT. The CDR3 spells CASSFDRYNQPQHF. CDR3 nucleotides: TGTGCCAGCAGTTTCGACAGGTACAATCAGCCCCAGCATTTT.

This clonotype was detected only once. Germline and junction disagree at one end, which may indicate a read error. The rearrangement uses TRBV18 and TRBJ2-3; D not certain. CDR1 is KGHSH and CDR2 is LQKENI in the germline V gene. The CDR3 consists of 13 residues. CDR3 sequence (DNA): TGTGCCAGCTCACCACCTAGCACAGATACGCGGTATTTT. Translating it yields CASSPPSTDTRYF.